A single sample is the source of the 19 T cell receptor beta chains below, sequenced in a study of response to subunit inactivated influenza vaccine. TCRdb reanalysed the RT-PCR reads using MiXCR and keeps one entry per CDR3 protein. The table records roughly 650,000 distinct CDR3 sequences, 12% to 15% of them present only once. Here the sequenced sample was PBMCs from blood, taken around 15 days before vaccination. The source of these receptors is a man aged 50 to 60 who received an inactivated influenza vaccine.

This clonotype has more than one count but fewer than ten. V gene TRBV5-1 combines with J gene TRBJ1-1, with 7 positions matching TRBD1. The CDR3 loop spans 14 amino acids. V trimming: 4 bases; J trimming: 4 bases; junction bases outside the gene matches: 7. CDR1 SGHRS and CDR2 YFSETQ come from the germline V gene. As DNA, the CDR3 is TGCGCCAGCAGCCCCTCAGGGGGGAGCACTGAAGCTTTCTTT. This codes for CASSPSGGSTEAFF.

The table lists this clonotype with many counts. The rearrangement joins TRBV12-3 or TRBV12-4 to TRBJ2-1, with 9 bases identical to TRBD1. CDR3 size: 14 residues. The ends lost 5 bases at V and 4 bases at J; junction bases unmatched: 3. The CDR3: CASSPTGGYNEQFF. As DNA, the CDR3 is TGTGCCAGCAGTCCGACAGGGGGATACAATGAGCAGTTCTTC.

This rearrangement joins TRBV25-1 to TRBJ1-4; D not certain. Trimming pared 5 bases from V and 8 bases from J, leaving 12 bases between. CDR3 size: 13 residues. CDR1 is MGHDK and CDR2 is SYGVNS in the germline V gene. The CDR3 DNA sequence: TGTGCCAGCAGTAGGGCGGCGAGGGAAAAACTGTTTTTT. Protein: CASSRAAREKLFF.

In this sample, this clonotype turned up many times. The chain links TRBV27 to TRBJ2-1; 12 bases agree with TRBD2. The CDR3 is 14 residues long. The J segment lost 9 bases and the V segment lost 6 bases, leaving 6 bases of the junction unmatched. Germline CDR1 MNHEY, CDR2 SMNVEV (reference sequence). The CDR3 nucleotides are TGTGCCAGCAGGAGACTAGCGGGAGCTTCTGAGCAGTTCTTC. Translation: CASRRLAGASEQFF.

The V call is TRBV4-2, the J call TRBJ2-1; 10 bases agree with TRBD1. Germline loops: CDR1 LGHNA, CDR2 YNFKEQ. With 0 bases clipped from V and 1 base from J, the junction kept 3 bases outside the gene matches. The CDR3 has 17 amino acids. The CDR3 coding sequence is TGTGCCAGCAGCCAAGATGCGGGACAGGGGTCCTACAATGAGCAGTTCTTC. Its protein product is CASSQDAGQGSYNEQFF.

This chain links TRBV5-1 with TRBJ2-2; no clear D. Per the germline V gene, CDR1 is SGHRS and CDR2 is YFSETQ. The CDR3 length is 16 residues. Trimming took 4 bases from V and 5 from J, leaving 18 bases between them. The CDR3, as DNA: TGCGCCAGCAGCCCCGCAATTTCTCTCCGTACCGGGGAGCTGTTTTTT. Amino acids: CASSPAISLRTGELFF. Supplemented by reference TRBV5-1 and TRBJ2-2, the full variable domain reads KAGVTQTPRYLIKTRGQQVTLSCSPISGHRSVSWYQQTPGQGLQFLFEYFSETQRNKGNFPGRFSGRQFSNSRSEMNVSTLELGDSALYLCASSPAISLRTGELFFGEGSRLTVL.

The V gene is TRBV12-3 or TRBV12-4, the J gene TRBJ2-7; D may be TRBD2 (5 bases). The CDR3 sequence is 14 residues long. V gave up 5 bases and J gave up 5 bases, with 16 bases separating them. Here the CDR3 reads CASSLASKIDEQYF. CDR3 nucleotides: TGTGCCAGCAGTCTTGCTAGCAAGATCGACGAGCAGTACTTC.

The sample holds a few counts of this clonotype. The chain joins TRBV10-3 to TRBJ1-1, with D possibly being TRBD1 (5 bases). The length of the CDR3 is 12 residues. The germline gives CDR1 ENHRY, CDR2 SYGVKD. V lost 6 bases, J lost 3 bases, and 8 bases lay in between. The chain's CDR3 is CAIRGQDTEAFF. The CDR3 DNA reads as TGTGCCATCAGGGGGCAGGACACTGAAGCTTTCTTT.

The chain couples TRBV5-1 to TRBJ2-7; D is unresolved. The CDR3 length is 15 residues. The V end was cut by 0 bases, the J end by 2 bases, with 12 bases between. The germline V gene has CDR1 SGHRS and CDR2 YFSETQ. As DNA, the CDR3 is TGCGCCAGCAGCTTGGGTTCAGCTACCCCCTACGAGCAGTACTTC. As protein: CASSLGSATPYEQYF.

This chain links TRBV12-3 or TRBV12-4 with TRBJ1-4; D remains unclear. The ends were cut back, 6 bases at V and 6 bases at J, with 14 bases in the middle. The CDR3 is 14 residues long. The CDR3 DNA reads TGTGCCAGCAGGGCTGCGGGTGGAGATGAAAAACTGTTTTTT. Translation gives CASRAAGGDEKLFF.

The chain is built from TRBV20-1 and TRBJ2-3, with TRBD2 matching over 13 bases. Germline values: CDR1 DFQATT, CDR2 SNEGSKA (reference sequence). This CDR3 region has 19 residues. Trimming cost V 2 bases and J 4 bases; bases outside gene matches: 15. CDR3 protein: CSARSRTSGRVANPDTQYF. CDR3 DNA: TGCAGTGCTAGATCCCGGACTAGCGGGAGAGTGGCCAACCCAGATACGCAGTATTTT.

CDR3 sequence: CASSTTGDINYGYTF. The CDR3 coding sequence is TGTGCCAGCAGCACCACAGGGGATATAAACTATGGCTACACCTTC. This chain links TRBV5-5 with TRBJ1-2, with 7 bases aligning to TRBD1. The germline V gene has CDR1 SGHKS and CDR2 YYEKEE (reference sequence). V lost 4 bases to trimming and J lost 2 bases; unmatched junction nucleotides: 8. There are 15 residues in the CDR3.

This clonotype was seen repeatedly, ten times or more. The gene calls are TRBV5-1 and TRBJ1-2; 7 bases map to TRBD1. The CDR3 spans 15 residues. V lost 6 bases to trimming and J lost 0 bases; unmatched junction nucleotides: 8. The germline V gene has CDR1 SGHRS and CDR2 YFSETQ. CDR3 DNA: TGCGCCAGCACCCTTACAGGGGACTCTAACTATGGCTACACCTTC. It codes for CASTLTGDSNYGYTF.

The chain carries TRBV5-1 and TRBJ2-2, with 7 bases matching TRBD1. With 2 bases clipped from V and 3 bases from J, the junction kept 7 bases outside the gene matches. This CDR3 region has 16 residues. The germline V gene encodes CDR1 SGHRS and CDR2 YFSETQ. CDR3 amino acids: CASSFNRGVDTGELFF. The CDR3 nucleotides read TGCGCCAGCAGCTTCAACAGGGGAGTGGACACCGGGGAGCTGTTTTTT.

The chain carries TRBV12-3 or TRBV12-4 and TRBJ2-1, with 7 bases lining up with TRBD1. The CDR3 has 15 residues. The ends lost 6 bases at V and 3 bases at J; junction bases unmatched: 8. CDR3 in amino acids: CASSLGTENYNEQFF. The DNA of the CDR3 is TGTGCCAGCAGCCTCGGGACAGAGAACTACAATGAGCAGTTCTTC.

This clonotype has just a few counts. The chain links TRBV6-1 to TRBJ2-4, with a possible D match to TRBD1 (6 bases). Germline V gene sequence: CDR1 MNHNS, CDR2 SASEGT. Deletions cut 5 bases from V and 9 bases from J, with 14 bases between. The length of the CDR3 is 13 residues. The CDR3: CASSTRTESIQYF. The DNA of the CDR3 is TGTGCCAGCAGTACCCGGACAGAAAGCATTCAGTACTTC.

Only a few counts were recorded for this clonotype. The chain joins TRBV3-1 to TRBJ2-5, with a weak D call TRBD2 (7 bases). Trimming took 0 bases from V and 0 from J, leaving 14 bases between them. The germline V gene encodes CDR1 LGHDT and CDR2 YNNKEL (reference sequence). The CDR3 has 17 amino acids. Here the CDR3 reads CASSQDPAGANQETQYF. CDR3 nucleotide sequence: TGTGCCAGCAGCCAAGATCCGGCGGGGGCGAACCAAGAGACCCAGTACTTC.

This clonotype was seen more than once but under ten times. The J gene is TRBJ2-1, the V gene TRBV12-5; D perhaps matches TRBD2 (5 bases). CDR1 is LGHNT and CDR2 is FRNRAP in the germline V gene. CDR3 length: 12 residues. In DNA, the CDR3 is TGTGCCACGGGAAAAGATCACAATGAGCAGTTCTTC. It codes for CATGKDHNEQFF.

The rearrangement joins TRBV30 to TRBJ2-1, with a possible D match to TRBD1 (6 bases). V was shortened by 3 bases and J by 0 bases, with 15 bases between the two germline ends. The CDR3 is 16 residues long. Germline CDR1 GTSNPN, CDR2 SVGIG (reference sequence). The CDR3 loop reads CAWRSVGASSYNEQFF. For the CDR3, the DNA is TGTGCCTGGAGGAGCGTGGGGGCTAGCTCCTACAATGAGCAGTTCTTC. The full variable domain, in which reference TRBV30 and TRBJ2-1 provide the parts outside the CDR3, is SQTIHQWPATLVQPVGSPLSLECTVEGTSNPNLYWYRQAAGRGLQLLFYSVGIGQISSEVPQNLSASRPQDRQFILSSKKLLLSDSGFYLCAWRSVGASSYNEQFFGPGTRLTVL.